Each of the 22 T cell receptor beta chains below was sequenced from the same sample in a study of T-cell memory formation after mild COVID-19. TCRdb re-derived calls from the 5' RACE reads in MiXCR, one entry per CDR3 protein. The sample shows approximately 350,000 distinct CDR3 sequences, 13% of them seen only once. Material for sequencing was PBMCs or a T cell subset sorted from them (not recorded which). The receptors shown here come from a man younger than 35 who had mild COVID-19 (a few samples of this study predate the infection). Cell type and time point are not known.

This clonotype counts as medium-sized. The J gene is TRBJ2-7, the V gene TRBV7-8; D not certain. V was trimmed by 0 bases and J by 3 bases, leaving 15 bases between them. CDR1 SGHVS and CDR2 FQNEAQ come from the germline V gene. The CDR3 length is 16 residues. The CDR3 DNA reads TGTGCCAGCAGCTTAGCGCTCGACCCCTCGGGCTACGAGCAGTACTTC. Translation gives CASSLALDPSGYEQYF.

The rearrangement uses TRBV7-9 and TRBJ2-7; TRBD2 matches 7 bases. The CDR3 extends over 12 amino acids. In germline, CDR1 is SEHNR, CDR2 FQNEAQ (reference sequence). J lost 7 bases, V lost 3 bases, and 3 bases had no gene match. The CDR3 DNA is TGTGCCAGCAGCTTTGGGAGGGAGGAGCAGTACTTC. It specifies CASSFGREEQYF. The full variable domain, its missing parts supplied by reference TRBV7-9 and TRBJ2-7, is DTGVSQNPRHKITKRGQNVTFRCDPISEHNRLYWYRQTLGQGPEFLTYFQNEAQLEKSRLLSDRFSAERPKGSFSTLEIQRTEQGDSAMYLCASSFGREEQYFGPGTRLTVT.

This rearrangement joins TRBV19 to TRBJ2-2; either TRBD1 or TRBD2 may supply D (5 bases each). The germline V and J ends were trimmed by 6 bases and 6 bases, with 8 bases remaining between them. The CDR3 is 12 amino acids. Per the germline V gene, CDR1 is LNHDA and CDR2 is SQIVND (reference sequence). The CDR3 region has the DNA TGTGCCAGTAGACTGGGGGCCGGGGAGCTGTTTTTT. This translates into CASRLGAGELFF.

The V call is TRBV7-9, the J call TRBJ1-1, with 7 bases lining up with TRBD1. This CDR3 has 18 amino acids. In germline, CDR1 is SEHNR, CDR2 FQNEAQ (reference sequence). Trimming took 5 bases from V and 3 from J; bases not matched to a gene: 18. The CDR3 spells CASSPRDRPIHHDTEAFF. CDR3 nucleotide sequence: TGTGCCAGCAGCCCCCGGGACAGACCGATTCATCATGACACTGAAGCTTTCTTT.

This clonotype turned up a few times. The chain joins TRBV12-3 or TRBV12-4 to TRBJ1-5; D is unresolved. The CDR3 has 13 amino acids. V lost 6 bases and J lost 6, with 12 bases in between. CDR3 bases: TGTGCCAGCAGCGGAGGTAGGGCTCAGCCCCAGCATTTT. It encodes CASSGGRAQPQHF.

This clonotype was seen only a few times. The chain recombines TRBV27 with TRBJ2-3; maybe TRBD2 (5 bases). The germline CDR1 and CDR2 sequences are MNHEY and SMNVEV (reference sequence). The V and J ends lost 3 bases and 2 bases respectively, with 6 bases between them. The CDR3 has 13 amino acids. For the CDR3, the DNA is TGTGCCAGCAGTTTCGGGGTCACAGATACGCAGTATTTT. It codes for CASSFGVTDTQYF.

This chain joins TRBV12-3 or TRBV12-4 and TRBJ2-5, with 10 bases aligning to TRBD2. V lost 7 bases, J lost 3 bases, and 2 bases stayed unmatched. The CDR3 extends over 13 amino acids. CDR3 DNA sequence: TGTGCCAGCACAGCGGGGGGGGAAGAGACCCAGTACTTC. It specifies CASTAGGEETQYF.

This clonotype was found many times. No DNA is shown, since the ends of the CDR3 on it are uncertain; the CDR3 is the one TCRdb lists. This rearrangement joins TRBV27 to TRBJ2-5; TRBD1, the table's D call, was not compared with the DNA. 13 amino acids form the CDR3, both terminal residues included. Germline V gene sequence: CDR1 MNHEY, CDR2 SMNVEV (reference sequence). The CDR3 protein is CASSFGPGETQYF.

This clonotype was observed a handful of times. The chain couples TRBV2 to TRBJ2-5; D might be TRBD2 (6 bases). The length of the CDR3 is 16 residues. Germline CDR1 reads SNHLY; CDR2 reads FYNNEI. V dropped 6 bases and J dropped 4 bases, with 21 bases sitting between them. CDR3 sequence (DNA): TGTGCCAGCAGGAGCCACCCCGGCGTTAGCGGAGAGACCCAGTACTTC. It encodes CASRSHPGVSGETQYF.

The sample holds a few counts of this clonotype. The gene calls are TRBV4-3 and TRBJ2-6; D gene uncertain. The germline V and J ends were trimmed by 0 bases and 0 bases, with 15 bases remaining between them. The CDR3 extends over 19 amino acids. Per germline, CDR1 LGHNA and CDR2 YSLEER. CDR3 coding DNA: TGCGCCAGCAGCCAAGATCGGCCAGGCTTAGTCTCTGGGGCCAACGTCCTGACTTTC. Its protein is CASSQDRPGLVSGANVLTF.

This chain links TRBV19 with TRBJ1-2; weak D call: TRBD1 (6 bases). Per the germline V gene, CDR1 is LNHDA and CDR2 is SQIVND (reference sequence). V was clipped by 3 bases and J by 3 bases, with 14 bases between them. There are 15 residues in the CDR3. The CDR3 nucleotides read TGTGCCAGTAGTATCGAGGGGGGCGAATACTATGGCTACACCTTC. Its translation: CASSIEGGEYYGYTF.

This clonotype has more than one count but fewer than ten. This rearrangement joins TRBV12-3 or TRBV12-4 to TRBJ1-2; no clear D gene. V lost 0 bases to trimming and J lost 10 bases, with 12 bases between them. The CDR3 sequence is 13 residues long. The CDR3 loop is CASSLALTLDYTF. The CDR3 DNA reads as TGTGCCAGCAGTTTAGCCCTGACCCTCGACTACACCTTC.

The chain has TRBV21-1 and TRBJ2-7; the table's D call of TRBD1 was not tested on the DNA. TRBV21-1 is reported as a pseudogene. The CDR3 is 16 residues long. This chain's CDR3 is CASSKWGGASSYEQYV. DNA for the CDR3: TGTGCCAGCAGCAAATGGGGCGGGGCCAGCTCCTACGAGCAGTACGTC.

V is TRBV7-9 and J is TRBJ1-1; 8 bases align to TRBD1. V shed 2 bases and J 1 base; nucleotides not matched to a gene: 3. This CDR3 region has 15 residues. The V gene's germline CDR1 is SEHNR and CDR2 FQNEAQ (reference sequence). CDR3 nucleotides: TGTGCCAGCAGCTTACGAGGACAGGGGAACACTGAAGCTTTCTTT. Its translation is CASSLRGQGNTEAFF.

The CDR3 loop is CASSEWTLSNQPQHF. CDR3 in DNA: TGTGCCAGCAGTGAATGGACACTTAGCAATCAGCCCCAGCATTTT. V usage is TRBV2 and J usage is TRBJ1-5, with a possible D match to TRBD1 (5 bases). Per germline, CDR1 SNHLY and CDR2 FYNNEI. V lost 2 bases and J 0 bases, leaving 8 bases between the germline ends. This CDR3 has 15 residues.

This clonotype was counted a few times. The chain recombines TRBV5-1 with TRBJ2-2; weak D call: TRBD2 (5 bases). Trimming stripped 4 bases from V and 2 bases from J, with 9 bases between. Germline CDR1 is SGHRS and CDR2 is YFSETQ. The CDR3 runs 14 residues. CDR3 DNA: TGCGCCAGCAGCAGGACTCACAACACCGGGGAGCTGTTTTTT. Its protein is CASSRTHNTGELFF.

The CDR3 reads CASTLSHPGEAFF. The CDR3 nucleotides are TGTGCCAGCACCCTCTCCCACCCCGGTGAAGCTTTCTTT. The chain recombines TRBV7-3 with TRBJ1-1; no clear D. The CDR3 sequence is 13 residues long. Germline CDR1 SGHTA, CDR2 FQGTGA. Trimming shortened V by 7 bases and J by 7 bases, and 16 bases separated the two germline ends.

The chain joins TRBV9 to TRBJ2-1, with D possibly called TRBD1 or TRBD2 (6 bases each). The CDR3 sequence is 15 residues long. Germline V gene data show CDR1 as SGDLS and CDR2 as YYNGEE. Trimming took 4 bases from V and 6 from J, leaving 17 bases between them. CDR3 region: CASSPHWGALNEQFF. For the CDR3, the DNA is TGTGCCAGCAGCCCCCATTGGGGGGCCCTCAATGAGCAGTTCTTC.

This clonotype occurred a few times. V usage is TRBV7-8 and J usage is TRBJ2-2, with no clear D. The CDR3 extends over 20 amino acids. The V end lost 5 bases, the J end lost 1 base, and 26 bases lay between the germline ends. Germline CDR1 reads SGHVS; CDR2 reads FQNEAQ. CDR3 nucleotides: TGTGCCAGCAGCCCAGCTCGTTTTCCTGGAATTGATCGGAACACCGGGGAGCTGTTTTTT. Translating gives CASSPARFPGIDRNTGELFF.

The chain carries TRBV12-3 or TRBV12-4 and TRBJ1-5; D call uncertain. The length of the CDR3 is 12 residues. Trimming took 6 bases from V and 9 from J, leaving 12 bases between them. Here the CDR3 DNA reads TGTGCCAGCAGCTACGACACTTCGCCCCAGCATTTT. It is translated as CASSYDTSPQHF.

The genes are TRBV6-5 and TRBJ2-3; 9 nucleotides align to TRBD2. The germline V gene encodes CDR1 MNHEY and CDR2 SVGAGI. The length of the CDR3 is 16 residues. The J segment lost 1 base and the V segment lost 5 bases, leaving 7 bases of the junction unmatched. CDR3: CASSTTTSGGTDTQYF. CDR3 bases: TGTGCCAGCAGTACTACGACTAGCGGCGGCACAGATACGCAGTATTTT.

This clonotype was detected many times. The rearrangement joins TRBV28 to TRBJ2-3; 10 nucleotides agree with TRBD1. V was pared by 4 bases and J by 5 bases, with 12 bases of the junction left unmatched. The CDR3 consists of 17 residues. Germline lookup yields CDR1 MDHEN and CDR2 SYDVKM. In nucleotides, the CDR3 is TGTGCCAGCAGTTCCTCCGGGACAGGGGTGTTGGTAGATACGCAGTATTTT. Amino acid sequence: CASSSSGTGVLVDTQYF.